A single T cell receptor beta chain is shown here with its context. Its antigen is not identified. The data were taken from a study of shared clonotypes between healthy human individuals. Study information: Ranging from 18 to 49 in age, donors were two women and three men. Donors had three CD4 naive, three CD4 memory, two CD8 naive and one CD8 memory plate apiece.

V dropped 1 base and J dropped 5 bases, with 14 bases sitting between them. CDR3 length: 15 amino acids. Germline values: CDR1 LGHNA, CDR2 YNFKEQ. Whole-study findings and limits: Of the naive CD4 clonotypes, roughly 5.2% were shared across a few donors.

Sequencing used immunoSEQ multiplex PCR; TCRdb keeps in-frame clones, though not all of them. Found here are 2 million to 3 million clones, approximately 94% of them singletons; the top ten hold 0.35% to 0.45%. Sequenced: naive CD4+ T cells from PBMCs. The subset was: CD45RA+ positively selected. The sequence derives from a man aged 18 to 30 in good health. Some clones in this sample may be carry-over from other donors' samples. The V call is TRBV4-2, the J call TRBJ2-5; the D call may be TRBD1 or TRBD2 (5 bases each). This chain's CDR3 is CASSQARSGPETQYF. The CDR3 coding sequence is TGTGCCAGCAGCCAAGCTCGGTCGGGGCCGGAGACCCAGTACTTC.